The sequence of this TCR beta chain was determined in a study of CD8+ T cells in alopecia areata. This clone was counted a single time. Extracted RNA was reverse transcribed into cDNA, the sequencing template. Here immunoSEQ multiplex PCR was the method, and the copy in TCRdb shows in-frame clones only, minus some. The data contain 150,000 to 200,000 clones, 60% of them singletons. V was pared by 2 bases and J by 4 bases, with 7 bases between. The CDR3 consists of 12 residues. Germline CDR1 is GTSNPN and CDR2 is SVGIG (reference sequence). Stated treatment: oral pan-JAK inhibitor, 5-10 mg twice daily. This chain links TRBV30 with TRBJ2-3; the D is unclear. This TCR was recovered from a human donor with alopecia areata. The starting material was CD4+ T cells sorted from blood, obtained at week 24, from a patient treated with tofacitinib. CDR3 in amino acids: CAWSNNADTQYF. For the CDR3, the DNA is TGTGCCTGGAGTAACAACGCAGATACGCAGTATTTT. Full variable domain (outside the CDR3, taken from reference TRBV30 and TRBJ2-3): SQTIHQWPATLVQPVGSPLSLECTVEGTSNPNLYWYRQAAGRGLQLLFYSVGIGQISSEVPQNLSASRPQDRQFILSSKKLLLSDSGFYLCAWSNNADTQYFGPGTRLTVL.